This entry describes one T cell receptor beta chain. Its matching antigen is unknown. The data originate from a study of CD8+CD57+ T cells in acquired aplastic anemia. The wider study: Mean DNA quantity obtained from sorted CD4+ and CD8+ cells was about 3 ug. The study's findings and limits: Patients had around 28 CD8+ CDR3 sequences in common with controls (the shared set). Statistical testing detected no significant gap in CD8+ Simpson's diversity between patients and controls.

Patients chosen for sequencing had CD8+CD57+ cells that had expanded, as shown by flow cytometry. No therapy was given to patients before blood sampling. The CDR3 runs 14 residues. Germline V gene data show CDR1 as DFQATT and CDR2 as SNEGSKA (reference sequence). Trimming took 4 bases from V and 10 from J; bases not matched to a gene: 7. CDR3 and TCR beta VDJ profiling relied on a genomic DNA template. TCRdb fed the reads into MiXCR, producing one record per CDR3 protein. The sample includes about 180,000 distinct CDR3 sequences, 55% to 65% of them seen just once. Material: sorted CD4+, CD8+, or CD8+CD57+ T cells (not recorded which) from PBMCs. The V gene is TRBV20-1, the J gene TRBJ2-1; 13 bases line up with TRBD2. This receptor was taken from a human donor with aplastic anemia. Written as DNA, the CDR3 is TGCAGTGCTACGGGACTAGCGGGAAGCCTCGAGCAGTTCTTC. Encoded protein: CSATGLAGSLEQFF.